A single sample gave rise to the 31 T cell receptor beta chains below, sequenced in a study of T cells in Graves' hyperthyroidism and ophthalmopathy. Researchers took RNA transcripts and amplified the TCR beta CDR3 regions from them. First-round RT-PCR of the TCR CDR3 relied on the HTBI primer set. TCRdb reprocessed the multiplex PCR reads via MiXCR and lists one record per CDR3 protein. The data show hundreds of thousands of distinct CDR3 sequences, roughly 22% seen once. The sample taken for sequencing was blood. The origin of the receptors is a man younger than 40 with Graves' ophthalmopathy.

The chain couples TRBV29-1 to TRBJ1-2; unclear D gene. The germline V and J ends were trimmed by 3 bases and 8 bases, with 16 bases remaining between them. The CDR3 spans 13 residues. Germline V CDR1 and CDR2: SQVTM, ANQGSEA. The DNA of the CDR3 is TGCAGCGTTGATGGTGTGTATAGTCGCGGCTACACCTTC. Its translation is CSVDGVYSRGYTF.

The chain links TRBV4-2 to TRBJ2-1, with D possibly matching TRBD1 (5 bases). CDR3 length: 14 amino acids. The V gene lost 0 bases and the J gene lost 9 bases, with 12 bases spanning the gap. Germline lookup yields CDR1 LGHNA and CDR2 YNFKEQ. The CDR3 DNA sequence: TGTGCCAGCAGCCAAGATAAGGGGTTCGGTGAGCAGTTCTTC. As protein: CASSQDKGFGEQFF.

The genes are TRBV6-5 and TRBJ2-1, with a possible D match to TRBD2 (5 bases). Germline V CDR1 and CDR2: MNHEY, SVGAGI. The CDR3 is made up of 16 amino acids. Between the trimmed V and J ends, which lost 0 bases and 0 bases, there was a span of 9 bases. CDR3 nucleotide sequence: TGTGCCAGCAGTTACTCGACGGGATTCTCCTACAATGAGCAGTTCTTC. Translation gives CASSYSTGFSYNEQFF.

There are a few counts of this clonotype. The CDR3 region is CSARGSGRSVDEQFF. CDR3 in DNA: TGCAGTGCTCGGGGGAGCGGGAGGAGTGTCGATGAGCAGTTCTTC. This chain uses TRBV20-1 with TRBJ2-1; 9 bases are shared with TRBD2. Germline CDR1 is DFQATT and CDR2 is SNEGSKA (reference sequence). Trimming took 5 bases from V and 8 from J; bases not matched to a gene: 13. This CDR3 region has 15 residues.

The rearrangement links TRBV12-3 or TRBV12-4 to TRBJ1-5; 7 bases fit TRBD1. The CDR3 is 13 residues long. V was pared by 6 bases and J by 9 bases, with 8 bases of the junction left unmatched. The CDR3 sequence: CASRGGQWGPQHF. As DNA, the CDR3 is TGTGCCAGCAGAGGGGGACAGTGGGGGCCCCAGCATTTT.

This clonotype was counted at least ten times. The chain has TRBV18 and TRBJ2-1; D unclear. The V end was cut by 3 bases, the J end by 4 bases, with 7 bases between. Germline CDR1 is KGHSH and CDR2 is LQKENI. The CDR3 length is 13 residues. The CDR3 sequence: CASSPGSYNEQFF. As DNA, the CDR3 is TGTGCCAGCTCACCGGGCAGTTACAATGAGCAGTTCTTC.

The chain uses TRBV7-2 and TRBJ2-7; 12 bases map to TRBD1. V shed 5 bases, J shed 9 bases, and the junction held 11 bases outside the gene matches. Per the germline V gene, CDR1 is SGHTA and CDR2 is FQGNSA. The CDR3 extends over 15 amino acids. The CDR3 coding sequence is TGTGCCAGCAGCCAGCTCGCCGGGACAGGGGGCGTGCAGTACTTC. Its protein product is CASSQLAGTGGVQYF. The variable domain in full, completed from reference TRBV7-2 and TRBJ2-7, reads GAGVSQSPSNKVTEKGKDVELRCDPISGHTALYWYRQSLGQGLEFLIYFQGNSAPDKSGLPSDRFSAERTGGSVSTLTIQRTQQEDSAVYLCASSQLAGTGGVQYFGPGTRLTVT.

This clonotype was detected many times. The chain joins TRBV28 to TRBJ2-1; tentatively, D is TRBD1 (6 bases). From germline, CDR1 is MDHEN and CDR2 SYDVKM. Trimming took off 3 bases at V and 4 bases at J, with 13 bases between the two ends. The CDR3 covers 15 residues. The chain's CDR3 is CASSLEQGLYNEQFF. CDR3 bases: TGTGCCAGCAGTTTGGAACAGGGCCTTTACAATGAGCAGTTCTTC.

This clonotype came up many times. This rearrangement joins TRBV7-2 to TRBJ2-7; TRBD2 aligns across 10 bases. This CDR3 is built from 13 residues. The trim removed 4 bases at V and 3 bases at J, leaving 0 bases unmatched. The germline gives CDR1 SGHTA, CDR2 FQGNSA. CDR3 amino acids: CASSWTSGYEQYF. The CDR3 bases are TGTGCCAGCAGCTGGACTAGCGGCTACGAGCAGTACTTC.

V gene TRBV11-3 combines with J gene TRBJ2-3; 7 positions agree with TRBD1. CDR3 length equals 14 residues. Germline V gene sequence: CDR1 SGHNT, CDR2 YENEEA. Trimming cost V 5 bases and J 1 base; bases outside gene matches: 3. The chain's CDR3 is CASSRGHGTDTQYF. CDR3 in DNA: TGTGCCAGCAGCAGGGGGCACGGCACAGATACGCAGTATTTT.

This clonotype was detected ten times or more. This rearrangement joins TRBV12-3 or TRBV12-4 to TRBJ1-2; 8 nucleotides align to TRBD1. This CDR3 comprises 21 residues. J lost 0 bases, V lost 10 bases, and 28 bases had no gene match. The CDR3 bases are TGTGCCATCGAAGAACGGGGAATACCGGGACAGGATGTTCAGACTAACTATGGCTACACCTTC. Protein sequence: CAIEERGIPGQDVQTNYGYTF.

The chain has TRBV6-2 or TRBV6-3 and TRBJ1-4; D remains ambiguous. Trimming pared 4 bases from V and 8 bases from J, leaving 11 bases between. The germline CDR1 and CDR2 sequences are MNHEY and SVGEGT. The length of the CDR3 is 13 residues. The CDR3 DNA reads as TGTGCCAGCAGTTCCGACGGCGGGGAAAAACTGTTTTTT. It specifies CASSSDGGEKLFF.

Many counts were recorded for this clonotype. The chain employs TRBV3-1 and TRBJ1-1, with 7 bases fitting TRBD1. There are 12 residues in the CDR3. Losses at the gene ends were 4 bases for V and 10 bases for J; bases not matched to a gene: 6. Germline V gives CDR1 LGHDT, CDR2 YNNKEL (reference sequence). CDR3 DNA sequence: TGTGCCAGCAGCCTACAGGGGCGGGGAGCTTTCTTT. It yields the protein CASSLQGRGAFF.

This clonotype was found a few times. The CDR3 region is CASSRASVSLYGYTF. CDR3 in DNA: TGCGCCAGCAGCCGAGCCTCCGTAAGTTTATATGGCTACACCTTC. The V gene is TRBV5-1, the J gene TRBJ1-2, with D unresolved. Germline CDR1 reads SGHRS; CDR2 reads YFSETQ. Trimming removed 4 bases at V and 5 bases at J, with 18 bases between. The CDR3 has 15 residues.

The CDR3 bases are TGTGCCAGCAGCAAGGGGACGGAGAGCTATGGCTACACCTTC. This encodes CASSKGTESYGYTF. The chain uses TRBV3-1 and TRBJ1-2, with a tentative D call TRBD1 (5 bases). Per germline, CDR1 LGHDT and CDR2 YNNKEL (reference sequence). The ends were cut back, 5 bases at V and 4 bases at J, with 14 bases in the middle. The CDR3 runs to 14 residues.

This clonotype has more than one count but fewer than ten. V gene TRBV20-1 combines with J gene TRBJ2-4; 11 bases map to TRBD2. Germline assignment: CDR1 DFQATT and CDR2 SNEGSKA (reference sequence). V was clipped by 1 base and J by 0 bases; unmatched bases: 5. The CDR3 consists of 17 residues. This chain's CDR3 is CSARVAGGVLAKNIQYF. CDR3 in DNA: TGCAGTGCTAGAGTAGCGGGAGGGGTACTAGCCAAAAACATTCAGTACTTC.

J is TRBJ2-1 and V is TRBV12-3 or TRBV12-4; a possible D gene is TRBD2 (6 bases). The CDR3 runs 15 residues. With 3 bases removed from V and 4 bases from J, the gap between germline ends came to 13 bases. CDR3 nucleotides: TGTGCCAGCAGTTTCGGGACTTCGCATTACAATGAGCAGTTCTTC. Residues: CASSFGTSHYNEQFF.

In its sample, this clonotype was seen many times. The V gene is TRBV3-1, the J gene TRBJ2-2; unclear D gene. The CDR3 has 13 residues. Trimming left V 1 base short and J 4 bases short, with 4 bases between. Germline V gene sequence: CDR1 LGHDT, CDR2 YNNKEL (reference sequence). DNA for the CDR3: TGTGCCAGCAGCCAAGGTTCCACCGGGGAGCTGTTTTTT. Protein product: CASSQGSTGELFF. Combining the CDR3 with reference TRBV3-1 and TRBJ2-2 gives the whole variable domain DTAVSQTPKYLVTQMGNDKSIKCEQNLGHDTMYWYKQDSKKFLKIMFSYNNKELIINETVPNRFSPKSPDKAHLNLHINSLELGDSAVYFCASSQGSTGELFFGEGSRLTVL.

The sample holds many counts of this clonotype. The chain recombines TRBV11-2 with TRBJ2-3; 10 bases are a match to TRBD2. Germline lookup yields CDR1 SGHAT and CDR2 FQNNGV. V gave up 1 base and J gave up 5 bases; unmatched junction bases: 6. There are 16 residues in the CDR3. CDR3 in amino acids: CASSLVLAGEGDTQYF. Here the CDR3 DNA reads TGTGCCAGCAGCTTAGTCCTAGCGGGAGAGGGAGATACGCAGTATTTT.

The rearrangement joins TRBV18 to TRBJ1-4; no clear D gene. The CDR3 spans 15 residues. V lost 1 base to trimming and J lost 3 bases, with 9 bases between them. Germline CDR1 is KGHSH and CDR2 is LQKENI. CDR3 in amino acids: CASSPRGDANEKLFF. The CDR3 nucleotides read TGTGCCAGCTCACCACGCGGAGATGCTAATGAAAAACTGTTTTTT.

The chain uses TRBV24-1 and TRBJ2-5; D perhaps matches TRBD2 (6 bases). The CDR3 has 14 residues. Trimming pared 5 bases from V and 4 bases from J, leaving 13 bases between. Germline CDR1 reads KGHDR; CDR2 reads SFDVKD. The CDR3 reads CATSAGTGGETQYF. Here the CDR3 DNA reads TGTGCCACCAGTGCCGGGACTGGGGGAGAGACCCAGTACTTC.

Many counts were recorded for this clonotype. The gene calls are TRBV12-3 or TRBV12-4 and TRBJ1-2; 10 bases are a match to TRBD1. CDR3 length equals 14 residues. Germline trimming cut 3 bases from V and 8 bases from J; bases unmatched to any gene: 6. CDR3: CASSFDRGPEGYTF. Written as DNA, the CDR3 is TGTGCCAGCAGTTTCGACAGGGGGCCGGAGGGCTACACCTTC.

This clonotype was observed at least ten times. This chain connects TRBV5-1 to TRBJ1-1, with D unresolved. V lost 0 bases, J lost 2 bases, and 5 bases lay in between. The germline V gene has CDR1 SGHRS and CDR2 YFSETQ. This CDR3 region has 13 residues. The CDR3 nucleotides read TGCGCCAGCAGCTTGGACTACAACACTGAAGCTTTCTTT. The encoded protein is CASSLDYNTEAFF. The full variable domain, its missing parts supplied by reference TRBV5-1 and TRBJ1-1, is KAGVTQTPRYLIKTRGQQVTLSCSPISGHRSVSWYQQTPGQGLQFLFEYFSETQRNKGNFPGRFSGRQFSNSRSEMNVSTLELGDSALYLCASSLDYNTEAFFGQGTRLTVV.

The CDR3 DNA reads as TGTGCCAGCGGTACTAGCGGGGCAAACACCGGGGAGCTGTTTTTT. Its protein product is CASGTSGANTGELFF. The J gene is TRBJ2-2, the V gene TRBV11-1; TRBD2 matches at 10 bases. V trimming: 8 bases; J trimming: 2 bases; junction bases outside the gene matches: 5. CDR1 and CDR2 (germline): SGHAT, FQDESV (reference sequence). CDR3 length: 15 residues.

The genes are TRBV5-1 and TRBJ2-1, with D possibly being TRBD1 or TRBD2 (5 bases each). Germline V CDR1 and CDR2: SGHRS, YFSETQ. Trimming removed 0 bases at V and 6 bases at J, with 10 bases between. The CDR3 length is 14 residues. CDR3 region: CASSLGPRGNEQFF. The CDR3 nucleotides read TGCGCCAGCAGCTTGGGCCCGAGGGGCAATGAGCAGTTCTTC.

This clonotype came up many times. This rearrangement joins TRBV11-2 to TRBJ2-3, with D perhaps matching TRBD2 (6 bases). V was cut by 1 base and J by 14 bases, with 13 bases left in between. Germline V gene sequence: CDR1 SGHAT, CDR2 FQNNGV. The CDR3 extends over 12 amino acids. As DNA, the CDR3 is TGTGCCAGCAGCTTAGGGCGGGGTAAGACGTATTTT. Translated: CASSLGRGKTYF. Full variable domain (missing parts from reference TRBV11-2 and TRBJ2-3): EAGVAQSPRYKIIEKRQSVAFWCNPISGHATLYWYQQILGQGPKLLIQFQNNGVVDDSQLPKDRFSAERLKGVDSTLKIQPAKLEDSAVYLCASSLGRGKTYFGPGTRLTVL.

This clonotype was detected a few times. The chain has TRBV27 and TRBJ2-7; 7 bases fit TRBD2. With 0 bases clipped from V and 3 bases from J, the junction kept 8 bases outside the gene matches. This CDR3 is 16 amino acids long. Germline CDR1 is MNHEY and CDR2 is SMNVEV (reference sequence). The CDR3 region is CASSLSRLAAHYEQYF. The CDR3 nucleotides read TGTGCCAGCAGTTTATCTCGGCTAGCGGCTCACTACGAGCAGTACTTC.

This clonotype has ten or more counts. This sequence joins TRBV11-2 and TRBJ1-2; TRBD1 matches 8 bases. Germline V CDR1 and CDR2: SGHAT, FQNNGV. The CDR3 sequence is 15 residues long. The ends lost 5 bases at V and 4 bases at J; junction bases unmatched: 9. DNA of the CDR3: TGTGCCAGCAGCCCCATGGACAGGGCATCCTATGGCTACACCTTC. Translation gives CASSPMDRASYGYTF.

This clonotype has only a few counts. The V gene is TRBV3-1, the J gene TRBJ2-2; D assignment may be TRBD1 or TRBD2 (5 bases each). V dropped 8 bases and J dropped 3 bases, with 19 bases sitting between them. The CDR3 is 16 amino acids. Germline values: CDR1 LGHDT, CDR2 YNNKEL (reference sequence). CDR3 sequence (DNA): TGTGCCAGCTCTACTCAGGAGAGGGACGACACCGGGGAGCTGTTTTTT. Protein: CASSTQERDDTGELFF.

The rearrangement joins TRBV4-2 to TRBJ1-2; D is ambiguous. Looked up from germline, CDR1 is LGHNA and CDR2 is YNFKEQ. With 1 base removed from V and 3 bases from J, the gap between germline ends came to 9 bases. The CDR3 is 14 residues long. For the CDR3, the DNA is TGTGCCAGCAGCCAAGTGAGGACCTACTATGGCTACACCTTC. Protein product: CASSQVRTYYGYTF.

This clonotype turned up a few times. The chain carries TRBV7-2 and TRBJ2-2, with TRBD2 as a possible D gene (6 bases). Trimming took off 3 bases at V and 5 bases at J, with 10 bases between the two ends. The CDR3 loop spans 14 amino acids. In germline, CDR1 is SGHTA, CDR2 FQGNSA. CDR3 protein: CASSFGGNTGELFF. In DNA form, the CDR3 reads TGTGCCAGCAGCTTTGGCGGGAATACCGGGGAGCTGTTTTTT. The full variable domain, completed using reference TRBV7-2 and TRBJ2-2, is GAGVSQSPSNKVTEKGKDVELRCDPISGHTALYWYRQSLGQGLEFLIYFQGNSAPDKSGLPSDRFSAERTGGSVSTLTIQRTQQEDSAVYLCASSFGGNTGELFFGEGSRLTVL.